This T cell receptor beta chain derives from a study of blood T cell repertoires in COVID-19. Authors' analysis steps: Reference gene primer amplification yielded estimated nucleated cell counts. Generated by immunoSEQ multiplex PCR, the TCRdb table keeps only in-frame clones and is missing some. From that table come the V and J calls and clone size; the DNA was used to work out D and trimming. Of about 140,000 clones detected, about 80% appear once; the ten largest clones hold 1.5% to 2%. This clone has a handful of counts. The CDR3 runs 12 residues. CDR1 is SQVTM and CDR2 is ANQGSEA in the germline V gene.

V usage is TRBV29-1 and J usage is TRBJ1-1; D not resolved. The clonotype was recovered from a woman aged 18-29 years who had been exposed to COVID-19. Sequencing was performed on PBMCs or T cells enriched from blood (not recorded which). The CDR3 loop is CTVRSSNTEAFF. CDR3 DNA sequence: TGCACCGTGCGGAGTTCGAACACTGAAGCTTTCTTT.